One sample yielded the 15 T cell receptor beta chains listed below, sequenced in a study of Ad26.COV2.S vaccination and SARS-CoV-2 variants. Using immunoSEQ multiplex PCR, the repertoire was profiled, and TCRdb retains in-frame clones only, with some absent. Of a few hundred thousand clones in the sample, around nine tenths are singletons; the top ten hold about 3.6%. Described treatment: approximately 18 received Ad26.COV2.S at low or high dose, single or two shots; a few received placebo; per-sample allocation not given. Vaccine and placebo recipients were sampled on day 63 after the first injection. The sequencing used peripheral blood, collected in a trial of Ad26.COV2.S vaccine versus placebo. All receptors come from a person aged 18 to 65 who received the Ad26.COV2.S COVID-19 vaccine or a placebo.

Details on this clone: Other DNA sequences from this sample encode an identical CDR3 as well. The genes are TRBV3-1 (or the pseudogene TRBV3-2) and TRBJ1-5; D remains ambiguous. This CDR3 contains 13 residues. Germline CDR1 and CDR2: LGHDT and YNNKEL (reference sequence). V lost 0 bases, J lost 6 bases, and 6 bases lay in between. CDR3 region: CASSQDVFQPQHF. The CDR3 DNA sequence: TGTGCCAGCAGCCAAGATGTCTTTCAGCCCCAGCATTTT.

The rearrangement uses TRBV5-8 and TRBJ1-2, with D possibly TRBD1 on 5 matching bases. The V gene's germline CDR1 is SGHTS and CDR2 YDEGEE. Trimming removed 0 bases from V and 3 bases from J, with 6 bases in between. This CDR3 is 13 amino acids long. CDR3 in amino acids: CASSLGGDYGYTF. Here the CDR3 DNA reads TGTGCCAGCAGCTTGGGAGGGGACTATGGCTACACCTTC.

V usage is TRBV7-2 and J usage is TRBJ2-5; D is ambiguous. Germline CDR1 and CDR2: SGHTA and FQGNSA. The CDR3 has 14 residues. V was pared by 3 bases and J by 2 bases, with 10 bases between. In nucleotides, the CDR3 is TGTGCCAGCAGCTTCGGAAGCGCACAAGAGACCCAGTACTTC. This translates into CASSFGSAQETQYF.

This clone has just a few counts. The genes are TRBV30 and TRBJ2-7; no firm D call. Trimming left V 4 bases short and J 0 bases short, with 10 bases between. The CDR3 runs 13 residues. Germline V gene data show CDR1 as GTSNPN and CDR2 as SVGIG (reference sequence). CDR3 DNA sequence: TGTGCCTGGATCGCGGTCCCCTCCTACGAGCAGTACTTC. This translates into CAWIAVPSYEQYF. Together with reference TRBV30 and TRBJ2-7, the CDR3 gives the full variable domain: SQTIHQWPATLVQPVGSPLSLECTVEGTSNPNLYWYRQAAGRGLQLLFYSVGIGQISSEVPQNLSASRPQDRQFILSSKKLLLSDSGFYLCAWIAVPSYEQYFGPGTRLTVT.

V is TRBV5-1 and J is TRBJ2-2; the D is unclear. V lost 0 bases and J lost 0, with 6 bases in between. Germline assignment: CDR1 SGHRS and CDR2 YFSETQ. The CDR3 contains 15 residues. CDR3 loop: CASSLGVANTGELFF. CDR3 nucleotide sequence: TGCGCCAGCAGCTTGGGGGTAGCGAACACCGGGGAGCTGTTTTTT.

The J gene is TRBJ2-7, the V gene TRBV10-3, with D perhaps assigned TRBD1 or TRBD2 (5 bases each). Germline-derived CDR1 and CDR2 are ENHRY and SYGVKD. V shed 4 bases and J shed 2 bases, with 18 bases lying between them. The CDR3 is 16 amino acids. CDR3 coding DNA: TGTGCCATCAGTGGAGGTGGGGGTCAGGGCGCCTACGAGCAGTACTTC. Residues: CAISGGGGQGAYEQYF.

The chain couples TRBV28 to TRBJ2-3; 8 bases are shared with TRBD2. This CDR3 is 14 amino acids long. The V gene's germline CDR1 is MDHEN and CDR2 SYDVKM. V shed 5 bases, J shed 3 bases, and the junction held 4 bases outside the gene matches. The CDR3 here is CASSTGGLTDTQYF. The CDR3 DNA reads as TGTGCCAGCAGTACGGGGGGGCTGACAGATACGCAGTATTTT. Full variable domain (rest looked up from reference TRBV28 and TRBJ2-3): DVKVTQSSRYLVKRTGEKVFLECVQDMDHENMFWYRQDPGLGLRLIYFSYDVKMKEKGDIPEGYSVSREKKERFSLILESASTNQTSMYLCASSTGGLTDTQYFGPGTRLTVL.

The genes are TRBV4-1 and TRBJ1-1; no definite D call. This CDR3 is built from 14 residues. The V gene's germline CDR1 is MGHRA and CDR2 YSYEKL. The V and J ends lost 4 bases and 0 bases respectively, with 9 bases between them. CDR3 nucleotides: TGCGCCAGCAGCCCGGGAGCCATGAACACTGAAGCTTTCTTT. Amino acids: CASSPGAMNTEAFF.

CDR3 in DNA: TGTGCTAGTGCCACGGGGGACGGTGCCTACGAGCAGTACTTC. Protein: CASATGDGAYEQYF. The chain employs TRBV12-5 and TRBJ2-7, with D perhaps matching TRBD2 (6 bases). V dropped 7 bases and J dropped 2 bases, with 15 bases sitting between them. Germline V gives CDR1 LGHNT, CDR2 FRNRAP. CDR3 size: 14 residues. Using reference TRBV12-5 and TRBJ2-7 for the parts outside the CDR3, the full variable domain is DARVTQTPRHKVTEMGQEVTMRCQPILGHNTVFWYRQTMMQGLELLAYFRNRAPLDDSGMPKDRFSAEMPDATLATLKIQPSEPRDSAVYFCASATGDGAYEQYFGPGTRLTVT.

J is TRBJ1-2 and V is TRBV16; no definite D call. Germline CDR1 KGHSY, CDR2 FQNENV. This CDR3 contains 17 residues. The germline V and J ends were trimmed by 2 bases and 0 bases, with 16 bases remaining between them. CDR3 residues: CASSQSVSPDPNYGYTF. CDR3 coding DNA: TGTGCCAGCAGCCAAAGCGTATCGCCAGACCCTAACTATGGCTACACCTTC.

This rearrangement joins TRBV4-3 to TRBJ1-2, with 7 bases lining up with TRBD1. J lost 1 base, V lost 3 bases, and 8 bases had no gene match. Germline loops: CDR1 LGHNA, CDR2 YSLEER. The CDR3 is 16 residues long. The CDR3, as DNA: TGCGCCAGCAGCCATCTCTTGGGACAGAGTAACTATGGCTACACCTTC. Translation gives CASSHLLGQSNYGYTF.

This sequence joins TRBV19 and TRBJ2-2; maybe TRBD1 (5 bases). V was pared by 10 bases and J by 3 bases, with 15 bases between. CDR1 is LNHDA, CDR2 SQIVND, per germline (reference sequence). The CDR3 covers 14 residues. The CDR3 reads CATGPRQYTGELFF. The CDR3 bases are TGTGCCACAGGCCCCCGACAGTACACCGGGGAGCTGTTTTTT.

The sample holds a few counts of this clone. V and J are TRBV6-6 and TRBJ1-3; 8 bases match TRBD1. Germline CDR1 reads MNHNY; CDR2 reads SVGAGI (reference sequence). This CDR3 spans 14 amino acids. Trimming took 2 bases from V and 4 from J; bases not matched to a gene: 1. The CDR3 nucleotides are TGTGCCAGCAGTTACGGACAGGGCGGAAACACCATATATTTT. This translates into CASSYGQGGNTIYF.

CDR3 DNA: TGTGCCAGCAAGGGCGGTAATGAAAAACTGTTTTTT. It is translated as CASKGGNEKLFF. V usage is TRBV2 and J usage is TRBJ1-4; unclear D gene. Trimming took 7 bases from V and 4 from J, leaving 7 bases between them. The CDR3 has 12 amino acids. Germline CDR1 is SNHLY and CDR2 is FYNNEI. Full variable domain (outside the CDR3, taken from reference TRBV2 and TRBJ1-4): EPEVTQTPSHQVTQMGQEVILRCVPISNHLYFYWYRQILGQKVEFLVSFYNNEISEKSEIFDDQFSVERPDGSNFTLKIRSTKLEDSAMYFCASKGGNEKLFFGSGTQLSVL.

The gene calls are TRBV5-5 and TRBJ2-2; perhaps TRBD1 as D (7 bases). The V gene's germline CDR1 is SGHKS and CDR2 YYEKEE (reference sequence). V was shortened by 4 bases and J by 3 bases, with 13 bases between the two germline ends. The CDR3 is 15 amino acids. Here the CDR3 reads CASSADREDTGELFF. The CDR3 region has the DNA TGTGCCAGCAGCGCCGACAGGGAGGACACCGGGGAGCTGTTTTTT.